The T cell receptor (beta chain) under discussion was sequenced for a study of CD8+ T cells in alopecia areata. Across the whole study: Among treated patients, oral tofacitinib was administered at 5 to 10 mg twice daily.

Those with alopecia areata gave lesional scalp punch biopsies and peripheral blood. Of note for this clone: Its matching antigen is unknown.

RNA, once extracted, was reverse transcribed into cDNA for use as the sequencing template. TCRdb's table, derived via immunoSEQ multiplex PCR, lists solely in-frame clones and lacks some. The sample has 100,000 to 150,000 clones, around 50% seen once; the top ten hold under 5%. Points from the study as a whole: Whereas mice showed it more clearly, TCR sharing across patients was murkier, possibly because of HLA.

The material was CD4+ T cells sorted from blood, obtained at week 0. This TCR derives from a human donor with alopecia areata.

CDR3 in DNA: TGTGCCAGCAGCTTAGGAGTATCGAACACTGAAGCTTTCTTT. Its protein is CASSLGVSNTEAFF. The chain couples TRBV7-9 to TRBJ1-1; D uncertain. Trimming removed 1 base at V and 1 base at J, with 7 bases between. Germline-derived CDR1 and CDR2 are SEHNR and FQNEAQ (reference sequence). The CDR3 covers 14 residues.